This TCR beta chain stems from a study of cytomegalovirus exposure and HLA in healthy donors (dated 2017 in TCRdb). In the study overall: In an earlier analysis of 550 to 750 of the donors, 250 to 350 Gb of sequence data and 95 million to 130 million unique TCR beta sequences from about 190 million T cells were reported. An early release that covered around 590 HLA-typed donors contained approximately 300 gigabases of sequencing data and tens of millions of unique TCR sequences. Of the approximately 400 genotyped donors, 65% to 90% were placed in the genetic ancestry cluster associated with self-reported Caucasian donors. The study aimed to test whether cataloging public T cell receptors could reveal signatures of past pathogen exposure. The study profiled the T cell repertoires of fewer than 850 subjects by immunosequencing and related them to cytomegalovirus serostatus. Besides the first cohort of roughly 700 subjects, a separate validation cohort made up of around 120 different subjects was used. High-throughput TCR immunosequencing, statistical association of individual TCRs with disease status, and machine learning were combined to predict cytomegalovirus infection status. To study patterns of TCR occurrence, a later analysis re-analyzed previously published TCR beta repertoires from 666 donors and added high-resolution HLA genotyping. The later analysis used no new phenotypic data to find candidate immune exposures, relying instead on TCR beta sequences and their occurrence across donors. To decide whether each TCR beta V gene segment behaved as functional or pseudogenic, an earlier analysis of some 570 of the donors relied on high-throughput TCR beta sequencing. Donor age, sex, ethnicity and CMV serostatus were compiled together with the repertoire data. A later genetic analysis used genome-wide SNP genotypes for about 60% of the roughly 670 donors, treating that subset as a discovery cohort. All discovery cohort repertoires had been generated on a single sequencing platform. Both class I and class II loci were covered by HLA typing, at four-digit resolution. Typing coverage differed by locus: A, B, C, DRB1 and DQB1 were typed in roughly 620-630 donors, DQA1 in about 500, DPA1 in approximately 610, and DPB1 in 450 to 490. A few DR-DQ haplotypes were treated as single units for association and clustering because of strong linkage in the cohort. On average, 235,054 unique TCR beta nucleotide sequences were sequenced per donor among more than 350 genotyped donors of the cohort, with 15% to 20% of those sequences being non-productive. What the work shows at the level of the full study, not this receptor alone: In both the original and validation cohorts, the classifier was reported to diagnose cytomegalovirus status with high specificity and sensitivity. According to the authors, the approach could potentially be generalized to other disease states and immunological phenotypes. According to a later analysis, most CMV-associated TCR beta chains appeared to be HLA-restricted, and the HLA associations seemed to be driven largely by CMV exposure. Correlated functional status among segregating V segments might reflect linkage disequilibrium, but an unknown experimental factor could not be ruled out. In an earlier analysis of about 600 of the donors, most TCR beta V segments appeared in productive rearrangements about 87% or about 30% of the time, broadly matching IMGT annotations. Because some donors lacked HLA typing at each locus, the association tests relied only on the typed subset. This cohort had only TCR beta chains sequenced, and the lack of alpha or paired-chain data limited which features could be detected. A later analysis found that HLA-associated TCR beta chains were more clonally expanded and had lower generation probabilities than equally common non-associated chains. Assigning TCR associations to individual alleles was difficult when HLA alleles, especially DR and DQ, strongly co-occurred. A later analysis found that TCR association rates varied across HLA loci, with DRB1 alleles showing the most associated TCRs and HLA-C alleles the fewest. Roughly uniform sequencing depth across donors was assumed in presence/absence analyses, although this assumption may not hold. An association between a missense DCLRE1C variant and V-gene and J-gene trimming of TCR beta chains was found in a later genetic analysis and replicated in an independent cohort. A further reported finding was that TCR beta sequences accurately predicted the HLA-A and HLA-B alleles for most subjects in the first cohort. A later analysis associated some 17,000 TCR beta sequences with specific HLA alleles at a false discovery rate of 0.05. In vitro tests confirmed that a few of the cytomegalovirus-associated TCR beta chains recognize cytomegalovirus antigens. The earlier analysis of around 600 of the donors excluded some 15 rarely observed V segments, including chromosome 9 orphons, because counts were too low. Immune exposure information for the cohort was limited to CMV serostatus. In the study, around 150 TCR beta chains were listed as associated with cytomegalovirus. The 87-base-pair reads could not distinguish some IMGT-functional V segments, including TRBV6-2 and TRBV6-3, so those segments were excluded. In a later analysis, several top co-occurrence clusters were reported to appear linked to parvovirus B19, influenza, CMV and Epstein-Barr virus. A cluster of highly shared sequence variants was judged likely to be a technical artifact of the sequencing pipeline. While some public TCRs were present in many individuals, most TCR sequences turned up only very rarely across donors. Compared with the roughly 720-donor mean, donors in an Asian-associated ancestry cluster had fewer N-insertions in productive TCRs, according to a later genetic analysis.

For CDR1 and CDR2, the germline V gene (reference sequence) lists MNHEY and SMNVEV. V is shortened by 4 bases, J by 4 bases, and the region joining them spans 13 bases. Spanning cysteine to phenylalanine, the CDR3 consists of 14 amino acids. Of the read, only the CDR3 DNA is kept; its 42 bases are in frame from base 1. In total, more than 500 healthy bone marrow donors made up the cohort. At the time of sampling, every cohort member was nominally healthy, though immune exposures that went unrecorded were likely present. The donor tested CMV seronegative and was one of the 352 seronegative cohort members. A peripheral blood sample was provided by each donor, and peripheral blood mononuclear cells were used for TCR beta sequencing. Genomic DNA extraction from the blood cell samples was performed with the Qiagen DNeasy Blood Extraction Kit. The method behind the library was the immunoSEQ multiplex PCR assay. For the multiplex PCR, a mixture combining 60 forward primers for TCR Vbeta segments and 13 reverse primers for TCR Jbeta segments was used. Amplification of the CDR3 region of rearranged TCR beta genes was performed with a multiplex PCR assay on genomic DNA. The amplified TCR beta libraries were sequenced on the Illumina HiSeq System as 87-base-pair reads. The study's processing was this. Across the 600 to 700 repertoires, a later analysis counted tens of millions of unique TCR beta chains, approximately 12 million of which were shared by at least two donors. To remove PCR and sequencing errors, raw reads were error-corrected and collapsed into unique sequences using a nearest-neighbor algorithm that merged closely related sequences. V, D and J gene segments were assigned by aligning CDR3 sequences to IMGT reference sequences. Each retained sequence needed at least a six-nucleotide match to both a V gene segment and a J gene segment. Rearrangements were classified as productive when the CDR3 lacked stop codons and remained in frame with V and J, and all other rearrangements were classified as non-productive. Following IMGT convention, CDR3 was defined as the stretch from the second conserved V-encoded cysteine up to the conserved J-encoded phenylalanine. The earlier analysis of 500 to 750 of the donors excluded any sequence lacking an unambiguous match to a single V gene segment. In an earlier analysis of approximately 560 of the donors, a V segment was called functional when productive rearrangements were above 56.7%, and segregating when the standard deviation between donors exceeded 5%. A statistical classification framework was developed to diagnose cytomegalovirus status using the catalog of TCR beta chain sequences. V and J gene assignment, in a later analysis, came from comparing TCR nucleotide sequences with IMGT/GENE-DB human TR gene sequences. Using the TCRdist pipeline, a later analysis assigned CDR3 sequences along with most-parsimonious VDJ recombination scenarios. A later analysis defined each TCR beta chain by its CDR3 amino acid sequence plus V-gene family, and excluded reads lacking a unique V-gene family. A later analysis removed 600 or so highly shared, low-generation-probability nucleotide sequences to deal with suspected cross-contamination and a sequencing artifact. In a later analysis, a clonal expansion index was calculated for each public chain from normalized within-repertoire ranks of inferred template counts. A later analysis computed generation probabilities with a VDJ recombination model fitted to out-of-frame rearrangements, and checked the results against IGoR. A later analysis scored TCR-TCR, TCR-HLA and TCR-CMV co-occurrence with hypergeometric tests, applying a repertoire-size bias correction to TCR pairs. To estimate false discovery rates, a later analysis permuted the HLA or CMV assignments 20 times. In a later analysis, co-occurring TCRs were grouped using DBSCAN, with TCRdist sequence similarity added in when clustering inside HLA-allele-positive subsets. Repertoires with fewer than 30,000 or more than 120,000 public chains were left out of co-occurrence clustering, as were about 5 repertoires with anomalous nucleotide sharing. The immuneACCESS repertoire file appears here via TCRdb, limited to in-frame rearrangements. These files lack a portion of the clones; in checked studies, under half of the deficit traces to unresolved V genes, and the cause of the others is not known. That table furnishes V, J and clone size, whereas the DNA furnished D and trimming. This sample is represented by around 200,000 clones; roughly 80% of them were singletons. Of the sample, more than 1.3% falls within the top ten clones.

With respect to this clone: Its cognate antigen has yet to be identified. Nothing much larger sits one base from this clone, and base qualities are not available.

The sequence is built from TRBV27 and TRBJ1-1, with TRBD1 as a weak D call on 6 bases. The clonotype originates from a girl aged 5-17 years in good health and CMV-seronegative. The sequenced sample consisted of PBMCs. CDR3 sequence: CASSSTQGSTEAFF. Read as DNA, the sequence is TGTGCCAGCAGTTCTACCCAGGGGTCCACTGAAGCTTTCTTT.